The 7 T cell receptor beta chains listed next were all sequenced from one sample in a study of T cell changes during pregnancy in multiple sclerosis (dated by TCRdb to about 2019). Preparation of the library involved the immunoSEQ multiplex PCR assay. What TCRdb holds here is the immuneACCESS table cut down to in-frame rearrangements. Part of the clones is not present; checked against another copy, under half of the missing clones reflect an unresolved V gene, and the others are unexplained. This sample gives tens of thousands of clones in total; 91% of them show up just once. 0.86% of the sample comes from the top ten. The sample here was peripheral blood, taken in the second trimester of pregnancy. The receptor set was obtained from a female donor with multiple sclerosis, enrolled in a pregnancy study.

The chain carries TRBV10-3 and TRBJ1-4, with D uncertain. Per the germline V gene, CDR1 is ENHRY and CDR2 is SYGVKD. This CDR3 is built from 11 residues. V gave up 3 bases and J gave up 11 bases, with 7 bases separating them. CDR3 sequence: CAISDVEKLFF. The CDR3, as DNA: TGTGCCATCAGTGATGTGGAGAAACTGTTTTTT.

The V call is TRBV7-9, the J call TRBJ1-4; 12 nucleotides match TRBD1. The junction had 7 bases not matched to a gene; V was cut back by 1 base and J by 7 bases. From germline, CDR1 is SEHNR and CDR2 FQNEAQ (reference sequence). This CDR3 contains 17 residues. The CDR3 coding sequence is TGTGCCAGCAGCTTAGGTGGGACAGGGGGCTCGTTTGAAAAACTGTTTTTT. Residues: CASSLGGTGGSFEKLFF.

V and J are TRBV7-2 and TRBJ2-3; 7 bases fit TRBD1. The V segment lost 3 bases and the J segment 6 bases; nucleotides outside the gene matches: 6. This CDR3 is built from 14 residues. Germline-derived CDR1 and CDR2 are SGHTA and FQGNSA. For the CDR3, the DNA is TGTGCCAGCAGCTTCGGACAGGTTGGGGATACGCAGTATTTT. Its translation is CASSFGQVGDTQYF.

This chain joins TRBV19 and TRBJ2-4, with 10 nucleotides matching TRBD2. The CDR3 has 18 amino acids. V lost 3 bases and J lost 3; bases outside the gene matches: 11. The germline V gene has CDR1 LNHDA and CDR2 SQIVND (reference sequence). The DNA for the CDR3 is TGTGCCAGTAGTATTAATCCCCAAGCGGGGGGGGACAAAAACATTCAGTACTTC. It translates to CASSINPQAGGDKNIQYF.

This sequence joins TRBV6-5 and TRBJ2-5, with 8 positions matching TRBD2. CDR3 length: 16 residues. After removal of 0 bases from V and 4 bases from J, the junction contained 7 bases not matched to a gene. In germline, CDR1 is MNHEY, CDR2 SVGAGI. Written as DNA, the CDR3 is TGTGCCAGCAGTTACTCCCCGGGACTAGGGGGAGAGACCCAGTACTTC. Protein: CASSYSPGLGGETQYF.

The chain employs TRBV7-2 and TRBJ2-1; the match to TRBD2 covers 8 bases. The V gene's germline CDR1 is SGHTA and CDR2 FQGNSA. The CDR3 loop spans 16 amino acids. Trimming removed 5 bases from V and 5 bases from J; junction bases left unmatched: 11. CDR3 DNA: TGTGCCAGCAGCCTCGGACTAGCAGTAGGGGACAATGAGCAGTTCTTC. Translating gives CASSLGLAVGDNEQFF.

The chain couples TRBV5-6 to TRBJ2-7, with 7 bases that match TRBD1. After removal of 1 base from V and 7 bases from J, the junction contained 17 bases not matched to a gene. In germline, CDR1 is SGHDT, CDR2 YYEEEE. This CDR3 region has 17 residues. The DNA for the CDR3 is TGTGCCAGCAGCTTGCGGCGTTTGAGACAGGGAAGGTGGGAGCAGTACTTC. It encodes CASSLRRLRQGRWEQYF.